What follows is one T cell receptor beta chain and its context. Its antigen is unidentified. This sample was taken from a study of blood T cells in healthy people across ages. Findings of the study overall: Lack of knowledge of donor CMV status possibly confounded expanded clonotype changes.

Donors were healthy Caucasian individuals from Russia aged about 6 to 100. The CDR3 has 14 residues. Germline lookup yields CDR1 KGHDR and CDR2 SFDVKD. J gave up 5 bases and V 5 bases, and 6 bases lay outside the gene matches. Using a J-beta primer mix together with a sample-barcoded 5' primer, a second PCR was run for roughly 6 to 12 cycles. Each of the samples gave a minimum of 2.5 million paired-end reads that contained CDR3. MiXCR, run by TCRdb on the 5' RACE reads, gives a single entry per CDR3 protein. The table records 1.4 million to 1.5 million distinct CDR3 sequences, 42% of them present only once.

Sequenced input: blood. This chain connects TRBV24-1 to TRBJ1-1, with TRBD1 matching over 8 bases. The sequence came from a woman younger than 30 in good health. The CDR3, as DNA: TGTGCCACCAGTGTGACAGGGGTTTGGACTGAAGCTTTCTTT. This gives the protein CATSVTGVWTEAFF.